This paragraph covers one T cell receptor beta chain sequence. Its binding antigen is unknown. Base quality data are lacking; no much larger clone is found one base away. The data are from a study of cytomegalovirus exposure and HLA in healthy donors (dated by TCRdb to about 2017). For the wider study: An earlier analysis of 550 to 700 of the donors reported about 290 Gb of sequence data and some 120 million unique TCR beta sequences from about 200 million T cells. An early release that covered about 600 HLA-typed donors contained about 300 gigabases of sequencing data and tens of millions of unique TCR sequences. Among the roughly 400 genotyped donors, about 85% belonged to the genetic ancestry cluster associated with self-reported Caucasian donors. The aim of the study was to test whether cataloging public T cell receptors could identify signatures of past pathogen exposure. The study profiled the T cell repertoires of 550 to 700 subjects by immunosequencing and related them to cytomegalovirus serostatus. Besides the first cohort of roughly 700 subjects, a separate validation cohort made up of roughly 120 different subjects was used. To predict cytomegalovirus infection status, the study brought together high-throughput TCR immunosequencing, statistical association of individual TCRs with disease status, and machine learning. A later analysis re-examined previously published TCR beta repertoires from 610 or so donors and added high-resolution HLA genotyping to investigate patterns of TCR occurrence. In the later analysis, no new phenotypic data were used to find candidate immune exposures; instead, reliance was placed on TCR beta sequences and their occurrence across donors. In an earlier analysis of roughly 540 of the donors, high-throughput TCR beta sequencing was used to judge whether each TCR beta V gene segment behaved as functional or pseudogenic. Donor age, sex, ethnicity and CMV serostatus were compiled together with the repertoire data. A later genetic analysis used genome-wide SNP genotypes for about 60% of the roughly 670 donors, treating that subset as a discovery cohort. Every discovery cohort repertoire had been produced on one sequencing platform. Class I and class II HLA loci were covered by the typing at four-digit resolution. Typing coverage differed by locus: A, B, C, DRB1 and DQB1 were typed in about 629-630 donors, DQA1 in about 510, DPA1 in approximately 610, and DPB1 in about 450. Five DR-DQ haplotypes were treated as single units for association and clustering because of strong linkage in the cohort. On average, roughly 240,000 unique TCR beta nucleotide sequences were sequenced per donor among some 430 genotyped donors of the cohort, with roughly 18% of those sequences being non-productive.

What the authors observed across the whole study: The only immune exposure information available for the cohort was CMV serostatus. A later analysis reported that several top co-occurrence clusters appeared linked to parvovirus B19, influenza, CMV and Epstein-Barr virus. A later analysis found that TCR association rates varied across HLA loci, with DRB1 alleles showing the most associated TCRs and HLA-C alleles the fewest. Correlated functional status among segregating V segments might be attributable to linkage disequilibrium, but an unknown experimental factor could not be ruled out. The sequencing pipeline was judged likely to have produced a cluster of highly shared sequence variants as a technical artifact. The presence/absence analyses assumed that sequencing depth was roughly uniform across donors, and that assumption may not be true. Cytomegalovirus status was reported to be diagnosed by the classifier with high specificity and sensitivity in both the original and validation cohorts. The authors suggested that the approach could potentially be extended to other disease states and immunological phenotypes. Strong co-occurrence of HLA alleles, especially DR and DQ, made assigning TCR associations to individual alleles difficult. In the study, 150 to 200 TCR beta chains were listed as associated with cytomegalovirus. A few of the identified cytomegalovirus-associated TCR beta chains were confirmed in vitro to be specific for cytomegalovirus antigens. A further reported finding was that TCR beta sequences accurately predicted the HLA-A and HLA-B alleles for most subjects in the first cohort. In an earlier analysis of 587 of the donors, most TCR beta V segments appeared in productive rearrangements about 87% or about 30% of the time, broadly matching IMGT annotations. Compared with the roughly 710-donor mean, donors in an Asian-associated ancestry cluster had fewer N-insertions in productive TCRs, according to a later genetic analysis. In a later analysis, HLA-associated TCR beta chains were found to be more clonally expanded and to have lower generation probabilities than equally common non-associated chains. HLA typing was unavailable for some donors at each locus, so association tests used only the typed subset. V-gene and J-gene trimming of TCR beta chains was associated with a missense DCLRE1C variant in a later genetic analysis, and the association was replicated in an independent cohort. Across donors, most TCR sequences were observed very rarely, whereas some public TCRs were present in many individuals. In a later analysis, most CMV-associated TCR beta chains were found to appear HLA-restricted, with HLA associations seemingly driven largely by CMV exposure. The cohort was sequenced for TCR beta chains only, and without alpha or paired-chain data the features that could be detected were limited. A later analysis associated 16,951 TCR beta sequences with specific HLA alleles at a false discovery rate of 0.05. The earlier analysis of fewer than 750 of the donors excluded some 15 rarely observed V segments, including chromosome 9 orphons, because counts were too low.

In total, approximately 700 healthy bone marrow donors made up the cohort. Cohort members were all nominally healthy when sampled, although unrecorded immune exposures were likely present. The donor was CMV seronegative and was included in the group of several hundred seronegative cohort members. Each donor provided a peripheral blood sample, and peripheral blood mononuclear cells were used for TCR beta sequencing. The Qiagen DNeasy Blood Extraction Kit was used to extract genomic DNA from the blood cell samples. Receptor libraries were prepared by the immunoSEQ multiplex PCR assay. The multiplex PCR relied on a mix of 60 forward primers for TCR Vbeta segments and 13 reverse primers for TCR Jbeta segments. A multiplex PCR assay on genomic DNA amplified the CDR3 region of rearranged TCR beta genes. Amplified TCR beta libraries were sequenced as 87-base-pair reads on the Illumina HiSeq System. For the original study's pipeline: In a later analysis, tens of millions of unique TCR beta chains were counted across the roughly 700 repertoires, and roughly 11 million of these chains were shared by at least two donors. To remove PCR and sequencing errors, raw reads were error-corrected and collapsed into unique sequences using a nearest-neighbor algorithm that merged closely related sequences. Alignment of CDR3 sequences to IMGT reference sequences was used to assign V, D and J gene segments. For a sequence to be retained, at least a six-nucleotide match to both a V gene segment and a J gene segment was required. A rearrangement was called productive if the CDR3 had no stop codons and remained in frame with V and J, and every other rearrangement was called non-productive. CDR3 was defined by IMGT convention, running from the second conserved V-encoded cysteine to the conserved J-encoded phenylalanine. Sequences without an unambiguous match to a single V gene segment were excluded from the earlier analysis of 500 to 700 of the donors. In an earlier analysis of roughly 600 of the donors, a V segment was called functional when productive rearrangements were above 56.7%, and segregating when the standard deviation between donors exceeded 5%. A statistical classification framework was built for diagnosing cytomegalovirus status from the catalog of TCR beta chain sequences. In a later analysis, TCR nucleotide sequences were compared against IMGT/GENE-DB human TR gene sequences so that V and J genes could be assigned. Using the TCRdist pipeline, a later analysis assigned CDR3 sequences along with most-parsimonious VDJ recombination scenarios. In a later analysis, each TCR beta chain was defined by its CDR3 amino acid sequence together with its V-gene family, and reads lacking a unique V-gene family were excluded. As a way to deal with suspected cross-contamination and a sequencing artifact, a later analysis dropped 640 or so nucleotide sequences that were highly shared and had low generation probability. A later analysis calculated a clonal expansion index for each public chain from normalized within-repertoire ranks of inferred template counts. In a later analysis, generation probabilities were computed with a VDJ recombination model fitted to out-of-frame rearrangements, and the resulting probabilities were checked against IGoR. Hypergeometric tests were used in a later analysis to score TCR-TCR, TCR-HLA and TCR-CMV co-occurrence, with a repertoire-size bias correction applied to the TCR pairs. To estimate false discovery rates, a later analysis permuted the HLA or CMV assignments 20 times. A later analysis grouped co-occurring TCRs with DBSCAN, adding TCRdist sequence similarity when clustering within HLA-allele-positive subsets. Repertoires with fewer than 30,000 or more than 120,000 public chains, plus five repertoires with anomalous nucleotide sharing, were excluded from co-occurrence clustering. Sourced from immuneACCESS, this table was stored by TCRdb with only in-frame sequences that have V and J called. A share of the clones is absent; for the studies checked, an unresolved V gene accounts for under half, and the remainder has no known explanation. The V and J calls and the clone size are those of that table, but D and trimming were determined from the DNA. Recorded for this sample are about 150,000 clones; 85% of them occurred a single time. 1% of the sample rests with the top ten.

The receptor was derived from a boy aged 2 to 9 in good health and CMV-seronegative. Sample: PBMCs.

The CDR3 is CASSLGGGSPDEQFF. The nucleotides are TGTGCCAGCAGCTTGGGGGGCGGGAGCCCCGATGAGCAGTTCTTC. The sequence joins TRBV11-3 to TRBJ2-1; a tentative D match to TRBD2 spans 7 bases. The germline ends are 17 bases apart after V is trimmed by 3 bases and J by 8 bases. The CDR3, cysteine through phenylalanine, is 15 amino acids long. The retained sequence is limited to the CDR3, 45 bases, with the frame set at the first base. CDR1 is given as SGHNT and CDR2 as YENEEA, both from the germline V gene.